A single sample gave rise to the 14 T cell receptor beta chains below, sequenced in a study of T cells in Graves' hyperthyroidism and ophthalmopathy. TCR beta CDR3 sequences were amplified from RNA transcripts. The study used the HTBI primer set for a first-round RT-PCR of the TCR CDR3. TCRdb reprocessed the multiplex PCR reads via MiXCR and lists one record per CDR3 protein. Here the sample spans approximately 610,000 distinct CDR3 sequences, about 15% being singletons. Sample: blood. These receptors came from a woman aged 35 to 49 with Graves' ophthalmopathy.

The chain carries TRBV11-1 and TRBJ2-5; TRBD2 agrees at 10 bases. The germline gives CDR1 SGHAT, CDR2 FQDESV (reference sequence). Trimming cost V 1 base and J 4 bases; bases outside gene matches: 9. The CDR3 contains 17 residues. This CDR3 is CASSLGSSGRGSETQYF. The CDR3, as DNA: TGTGCCAGCAGCTTAGGTTCCAGCGGGAGGGGTTCAGAGACCCAGTACTTC.

At least ten counts were recorded for this clonotype. The V and J genes are TRBV5-4 and TRBJ2-7, with TRBD2 identical over 7 bases. The CDR3 runs to 13 residues. V lost 1 base to trimming and J lost 6 bases; unmatched junction nucleotides: 4. Germline CDR1 is SGHNT and CDR2 is YYREEE (reference sequence). DNA for the CDR3: TGTGCCAGCAGCTTGAGCGGGACGGGCGAGCAGTACTTC. Amino acids: CASSLSGTGEQYF. Full variable domain (remainder filled in from reference TRBV5-4 and TRBJ2-7): ETGVTQSPTHLIKTRGQQVTLRCSSQSGHNTVSWYQQALGQGPQFIFQYYREEENGRGNFPPRFSGLQFPNYSSELNVNALELDDSALYLCASSLSGTGEQYFGPGTRLTVT.

In its sample, this clonotype was seen many times. The V gene is TRBV5-1, the J gene TRBJ2-7; D is perhaps TRBD2 (5 bases). Trimming pared 4 bases from V and 3 bases from J, leaving 23 bases between. CDR1 is SGHRS, CDR2 YFSETQ, per germline. The CDR3 totals 17 residues. The CDR3 DNA reads TGCGCCAGCAGCCTCGGGTCCTCATCACTTACTAGCTACGAGCAGTACTTC. It yields the protein CASSLGSSSLTSYEQYF.

With respect to this clonotype: A much larger clone differs by one base, so this may be a read error. The chain is built from TRBV27 and TRBJ2-2, with D unclear. In germline, CDR1 is MNHEY, CDR2 SMNVEV (reference sequence). The CDR3 runs 16 residues. CDR3 residues: CVSSAGSWLPTGELFF. Written as DNA, the CDR3 is TGTGTCAGCAGTGCCGGCTCGTGGCTACCCACCGGGGAGCTGTTTTTT.

This clonotype was found many times. This chain links TRBV6-2 or TRBV6-3 with TRBJ1-5, with TRBD1 identical over 8 bases. The V and J ends lost 6 bases and 5 bases, in that order; junction bases with no gene match: 9. From germline, CDR1 is MNHEY and CDR2 SVGEGT. The CDR3 spans 15 residues. CDR3 sequence reads: CASRTGQGLHQPQHF. The CDR3 bases are TGTGCCAGCAGAACCGGACAGGGCCTCCATCAGCCCCAGCATTTT.

CDR3 nucleotide sequence: TGTGCCAGCAGTCGCGGTATAGCTAGCTATGGCTACACCTTC. Its translation is CASSRGIASYGYTF. The rearrangement joins TRBV6-1 to TRBJ1-2; D is undetermined. This CDR3 contains 14 residues. Trimming left V 5 bases short and J 4 bases short, with 14 bases between. Germline V CDR1 and CDR2: MNHNS, SASEGT.

This clonotype occurred many times. J is TRBJ2-7 and V is TRBV6-2 or TRBV6-3; tentative D call: TRBD1 (6 bases). Germline CDR1 MNHEY, CDR2 SVGEGT. V lost 8 bases and J 0 bases, leaving 17 bases between the germline ends. This CDR3 region has 15 residues. The DNA for the CDR3 is TGTGCCAGCTCCAAGACGGGACACCCCTCCTACGAGCAGTACTTC. Amino acid sequence: CASSKTGHPSYEQYF.

This clonotype was seen ten or more times. V is TRBV2 and J is TRBJ2-2; TRBD2 is a possible D gene (6 bases). The CDR3 is 14 amino acids. Trimming took off 2 bases at V and 4 bases at J, with 8 bases between the two ends. Germline lookup yields CDR1 SNHLY and CDR2 FYNNEI. The CDR3: CASSENGGTGELFF. CDR3 bases: TGTGCCAGCAGTGAAAACGGGGGCACCGGGGAGCTGTTTTTT.

This clonotype was counted at least ten times. V usage is TRBV30 and J usage is TRBJ1-1; 7 positions match TRBD1. The CDR3 extends over 13 amino acids. The ends lost 3 bases at V and 1 base at J; junction bases unmatched: 2. CDR1 is GTSNPN and CDR2 is SVGIG in the germline V gene (reference sequence). The DNA for the CDR3 is TGTGCCTGGAGGACAGGGCCGAACACTGAAGCTTTCTTT. Protein: CAWRTGPNTEAFF.

This clonotype came up many times. The rearrangement uses TRBV28 and TRBJ2-5, with TRBD2 matching over 9 bases. The germline gives CDR1 MDHEN, CDR2 SYDVKM. CDR3 length equals 18 residues. With 4 bases clipped from V and 4 bases from J, the junction kept 16 bases outside the gene matches. This CDR3 reads CASSSMTSGGDARETQYF. For the CDR3, the DNA is TGTGCCAGCAGTTCCATGACTAGCGGAGGGGATGCCAGAGAGACCCAGTACTTC.

The genes are TRBV15 and TRBJ2-3, with 7 bases fitting TRBD2. Trimming at V came to 0 bases and at J to 4 bases, leaving 7 bases not matched to a gene. Germline values: CDR1 LNHNV, CDR2 YYDKDF (reference sequence). The CDR3 runs 16 residues. CDR3 protein: CATSRDGRGSADTQYF. CDR3 nucleotides: TGTGCCACCAGCAGAGATGGGAGGGGAAGCGCAGATACGCAGTATTTT.

This clonotype was counted many times. The genes are TRBV7-8 and TRBJ1-2, with D maybe TRBD1 (5 bases). This CDR3 spans 16 amino acids. The germline V gene has CDR1 SGHVS and CDR2 FQNEAQ. V was clipped by 4 bases and J by 6 bases, with 21 bases between them. CDR3: CASSSPLGQSRDGYTF. CDR3 in DNA: TGTGCCAGCAGCTCGCCTCTTGGACAATCCAGGGATGGCTACACCTTC.

This clonotype was counted many times. The rearrangement joins TRBV24-1 to TRBJ2-5; 7 bases fit TRBD1. The germline gives CDR1 KGHDR, CDR2 SFDVKD. V shed 3 bases, J shed 2 bases, and the junction held 14 bases outside the gene matches. The CDR3 loop spans 18 amino acids. The DNA for the CDR3 is TGTGCCACCAGTGATGTCTCTACCCGGGACAGACAGCAAGAGACCCAGTACTTC. As protein: CATSDVSTRDRQQETQYF.

In this sample, this clonotype turned up a few times. The chain carries TRBV2 and TRBJ2-2; D is tentatively TRBD1 or TRBD2 (6 bases each). V was shortened by 1 base and J by 4 bases, with 10 bases between the two germline ends. Germline loops: CDR1 SNHLY, CDR2 FYNNEI. The CDR3 runs 15 residues. CDR3 loop: CASSEGGAGTGELFF. The CDR3 bases are TGTGCCAGCAGTGAAGGGGGGGCCGGCACCGGGGAGCTGTTTTTT.